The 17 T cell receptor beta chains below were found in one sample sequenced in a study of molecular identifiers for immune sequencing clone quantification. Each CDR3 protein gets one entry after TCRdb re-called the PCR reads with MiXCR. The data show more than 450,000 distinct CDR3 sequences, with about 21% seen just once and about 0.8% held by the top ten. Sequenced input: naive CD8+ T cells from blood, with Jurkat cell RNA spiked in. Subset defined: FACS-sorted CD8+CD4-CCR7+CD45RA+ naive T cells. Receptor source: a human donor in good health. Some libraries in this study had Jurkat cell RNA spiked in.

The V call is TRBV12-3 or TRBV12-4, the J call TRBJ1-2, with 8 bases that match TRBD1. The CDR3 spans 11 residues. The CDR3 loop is CTTAGGIGYTF. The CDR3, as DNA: TGTACCACGGCAGGGGGCATTGGCTACACCTTC.

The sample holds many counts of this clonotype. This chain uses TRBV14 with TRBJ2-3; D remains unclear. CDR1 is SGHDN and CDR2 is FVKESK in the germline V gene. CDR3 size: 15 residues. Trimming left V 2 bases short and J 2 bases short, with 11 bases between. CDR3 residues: CASSQQRFLTDTQYF. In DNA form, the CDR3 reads TGTGCCAGCAGCCAACAACGTTTTCTCACAGATACGCAGTATTTT.

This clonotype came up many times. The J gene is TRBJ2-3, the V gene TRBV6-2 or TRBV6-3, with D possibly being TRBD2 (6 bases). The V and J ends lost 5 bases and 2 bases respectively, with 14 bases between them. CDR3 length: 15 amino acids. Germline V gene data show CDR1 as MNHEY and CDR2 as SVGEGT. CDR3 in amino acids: CASSVVRGFTDTQYF. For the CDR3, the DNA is TGTGCCAGCAGTGTGGTTCGGGGGTTCACAGATACGCAGTATTTT.

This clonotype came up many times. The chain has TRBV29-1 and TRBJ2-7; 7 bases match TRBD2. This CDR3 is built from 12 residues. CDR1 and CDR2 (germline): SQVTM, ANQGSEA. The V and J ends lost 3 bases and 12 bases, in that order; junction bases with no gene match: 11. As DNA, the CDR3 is TGCAGCGTTGACTCGGGGGAGGGAAAGCTGTACTTC. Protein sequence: CSVDSGEGKLYF.

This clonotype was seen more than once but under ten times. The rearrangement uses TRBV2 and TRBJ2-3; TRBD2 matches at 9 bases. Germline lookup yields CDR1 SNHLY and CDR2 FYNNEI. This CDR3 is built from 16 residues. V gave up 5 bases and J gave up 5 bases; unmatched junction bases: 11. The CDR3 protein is CASSSGVAGDLDTQYF. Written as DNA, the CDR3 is TGTGCCAGCAGTTCCGGGGTAGCGGGAGATTTAGATACGCAGTATTTT.

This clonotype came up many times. CDR3 sequence: CASSVGLAGNEQYF. CDR3 DNA: TGTGCCAGCAGCGTGGGACTAGCGGGGAACGAGCAGTACTTC. The chain joins TRBV7-9 to TRBJ2-7; 13 bases fit TRBD2. J gave up 5 bases and V 5 bases, and 3 bases lay outside the gene matches. Germline V lookup: CDR1 SEHNR, CDR2 FQNEAQ (reference sequence). CDR3 size: 14 residues.

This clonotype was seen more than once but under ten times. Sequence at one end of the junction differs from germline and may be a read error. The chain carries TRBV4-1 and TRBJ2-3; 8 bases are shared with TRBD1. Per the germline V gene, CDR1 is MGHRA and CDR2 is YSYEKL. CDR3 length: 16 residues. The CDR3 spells CASSLAPGGAPDTQYF. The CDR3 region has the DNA TGTGCCAGCAGCTTAGCCCCAGGGGGCGCACCAGATACGCAGTATTTT.

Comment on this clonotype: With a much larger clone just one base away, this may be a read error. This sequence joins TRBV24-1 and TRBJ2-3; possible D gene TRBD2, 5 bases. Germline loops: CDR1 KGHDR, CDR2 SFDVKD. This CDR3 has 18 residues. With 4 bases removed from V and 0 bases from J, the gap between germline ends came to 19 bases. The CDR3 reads CATSDTRASLISTDTQYF. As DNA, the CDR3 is TGTGCCACCAGTGACACTAGGGCTAGCTTGATCAGCACAGATACGCAGTATTTT.

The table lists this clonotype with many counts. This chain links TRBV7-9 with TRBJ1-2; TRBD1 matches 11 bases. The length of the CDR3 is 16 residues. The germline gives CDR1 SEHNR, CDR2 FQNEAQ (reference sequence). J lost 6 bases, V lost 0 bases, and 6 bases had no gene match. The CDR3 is CASSLAGTGGDDGYTF. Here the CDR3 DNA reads TGTGCCAGCAGCTTAGCTGGGACAGGGGGGGATGATGGCTACACCTTC.

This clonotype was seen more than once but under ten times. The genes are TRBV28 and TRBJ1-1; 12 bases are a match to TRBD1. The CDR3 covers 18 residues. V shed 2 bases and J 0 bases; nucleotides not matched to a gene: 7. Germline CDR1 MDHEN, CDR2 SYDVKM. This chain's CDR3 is CASSLHRDRGRLNTEAFF. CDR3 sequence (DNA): TGTGCCAGCAGTTTACACCGGGACAGGGGGCGGCTGAACACTGAAGCTTTCTTT.

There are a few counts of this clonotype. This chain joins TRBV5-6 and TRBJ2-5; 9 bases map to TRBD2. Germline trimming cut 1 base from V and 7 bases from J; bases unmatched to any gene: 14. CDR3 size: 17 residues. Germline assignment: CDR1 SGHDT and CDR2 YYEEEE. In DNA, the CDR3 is TGTGCCAGCAGCTTGTGGGGGGCGGGAGGGCCGAAAAGGACCCAGTACTTC. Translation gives CASSLWGAGGPKRTQYF.

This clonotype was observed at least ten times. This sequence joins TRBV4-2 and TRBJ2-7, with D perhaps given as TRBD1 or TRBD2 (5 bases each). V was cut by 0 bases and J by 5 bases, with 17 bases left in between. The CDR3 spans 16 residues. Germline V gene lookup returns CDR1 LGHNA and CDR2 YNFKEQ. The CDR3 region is CASSQDLREGRDEQYF. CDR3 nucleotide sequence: TGTGCCAGCAGCCAAGATCTCCGAGAGGGACGGGACGAGCAGTACTTC.

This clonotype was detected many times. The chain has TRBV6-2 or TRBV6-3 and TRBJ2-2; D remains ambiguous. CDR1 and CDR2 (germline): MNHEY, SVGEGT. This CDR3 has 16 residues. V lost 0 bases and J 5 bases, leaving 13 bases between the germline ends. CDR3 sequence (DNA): TGTGCCAGCAGTTACTCGAGTTTGTCTGGGACCGGGGAGCTGTTTTTT. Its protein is CASSYSSLSGTGELFF.

The CDR3 is CASGLEGYYGYTF. In DNA form, the CDR3 reads TGTGCTAGTGGTTTGGAGGGTTACTATGGCTACACCTTC. The rearrangement uses TRBV12-5 and TRBJ1-2; D is unclear. CDR3 length: 13 amino acids. Trimming took 1 base from V and 3 from J, leaving 6 bases between them. The V gene's germline CDR1 is LGHNT and CDR2 FRNRAP.

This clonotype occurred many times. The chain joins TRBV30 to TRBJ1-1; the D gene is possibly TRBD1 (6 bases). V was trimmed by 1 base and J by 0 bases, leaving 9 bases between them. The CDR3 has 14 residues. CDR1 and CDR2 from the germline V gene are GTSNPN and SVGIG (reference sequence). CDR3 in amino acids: CAWSGTDMNTEAFF. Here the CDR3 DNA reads TGTGCCTGGAGTGGGACAGATATGAACACTGAAGCTTTCTTT.

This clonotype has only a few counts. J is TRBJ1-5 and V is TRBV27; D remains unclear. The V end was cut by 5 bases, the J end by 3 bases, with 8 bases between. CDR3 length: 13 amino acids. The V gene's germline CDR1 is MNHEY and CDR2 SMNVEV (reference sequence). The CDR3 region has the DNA TGTGCCAGCAGTAGGTGGTACAATCAGCCCCAGCATTTT. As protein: CASSRWYNQPQHF.

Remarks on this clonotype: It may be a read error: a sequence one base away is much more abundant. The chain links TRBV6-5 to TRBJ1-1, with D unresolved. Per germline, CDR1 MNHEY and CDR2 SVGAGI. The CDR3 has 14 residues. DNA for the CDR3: TGTGCCAGCAGTTACTTTACGAGAGGCACTGAAGCTTACTTT. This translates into CASSYFTRGTEAYF.